This T cell receptor beta chain was recovered during a study of low-dose radiotherapy and immunotherapy resistance in tumors. From germline, CDR1 is MDHEN and CDR2 SYDVKM. This CDR3 is 16 amino acids long. Primers used for first-strand cDNA, a TRAV- and TRBV-specific set, covered both alpha and beta chains. Amplification of TCRs used a constant-region primer and V-primer adapter for about 18 PCR cycles. TCRdb ran MiXCR on the reads and lists one entry per CDR3 protein. The profile shows about 60,000 distinct CDR3 sequences, 20% to 25% of them singletons. Details on this clonotype: An end of the junction differs from the germline gene, which may be a read error.

Time point defined: before trial treatment. The sequence was obtained from a male donor with prostate cancer. The material was PBMCs, obtained before treatment. The chain carries TRBV28 and TRBJ2-1; 10 positions match TRBD2. CDR3 sequence (DNA): TGTGCGAGCAGTTTCTTAGCGGGGGGCGCCTACAATGAGCAGTTCTTC. It specifies CASSFLAGGAYNEQFF.